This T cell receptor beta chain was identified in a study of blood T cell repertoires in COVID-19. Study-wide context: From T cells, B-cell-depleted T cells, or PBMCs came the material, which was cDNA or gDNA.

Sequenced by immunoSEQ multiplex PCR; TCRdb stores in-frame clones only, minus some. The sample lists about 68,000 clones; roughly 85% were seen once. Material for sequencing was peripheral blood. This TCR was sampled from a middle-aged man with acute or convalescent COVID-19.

The CDR3 spells CASSYQAGGTSPKLFF. The CDR3 DNA reads as TGTGCCAGCAGTTACCAGGCGGGCGGGACCTCTCCAAAACTGTTTTTT. The chain employs TRBV6-5 and TRBJ1-4; a weak D match, TRBD1 (5 bases). The length of the CDR3 is 16 residues. The germline V gene has CDR1 MNHEY and CDR2 SVGAGI. Trimming took off 2 bases at V and 10 bases at J, with 20 bases between the two ends.